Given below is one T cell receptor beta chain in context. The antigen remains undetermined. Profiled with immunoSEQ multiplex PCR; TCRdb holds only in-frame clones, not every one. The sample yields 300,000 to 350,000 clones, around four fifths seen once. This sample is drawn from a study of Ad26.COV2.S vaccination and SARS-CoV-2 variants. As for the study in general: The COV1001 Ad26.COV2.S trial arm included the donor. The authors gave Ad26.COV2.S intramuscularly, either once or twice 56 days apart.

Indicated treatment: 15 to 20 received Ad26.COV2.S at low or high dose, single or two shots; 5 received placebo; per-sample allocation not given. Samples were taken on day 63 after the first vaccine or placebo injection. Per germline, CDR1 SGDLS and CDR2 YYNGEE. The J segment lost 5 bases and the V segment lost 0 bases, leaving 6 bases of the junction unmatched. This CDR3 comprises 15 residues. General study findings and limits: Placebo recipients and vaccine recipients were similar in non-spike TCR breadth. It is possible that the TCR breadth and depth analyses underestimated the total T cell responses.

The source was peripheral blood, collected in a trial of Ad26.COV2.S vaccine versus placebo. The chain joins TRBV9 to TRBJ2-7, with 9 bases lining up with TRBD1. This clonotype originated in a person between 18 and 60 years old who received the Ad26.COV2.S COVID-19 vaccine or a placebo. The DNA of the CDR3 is TGTGCCAGCAGCGTAGAAGGACAGGGGCCCAACGAGCAGTACTTC. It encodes CASSVEGQGPNEQYF. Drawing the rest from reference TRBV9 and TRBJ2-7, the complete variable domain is DSGVTQTPKHLITATGQRVTLRCSPRSGDLSVYWYQQSLDQGLQFLIQYYNGEERAKGNILERFSAQQFPDLHSELNLSSLELGDSALYFCASSVEGQGPNEQYFGPGTRLTVT.